The entry below describes one TCR beta chain. Germline-derived CDR1 and CDR2 are DFQATT and SNEGSKA (reference sequence). The CDR3 is made up of 14 amino acids. With 6 bases clipped from V and 4 bases from J, the junction kept 4 bases outside the gene matches. This record comes from a study of T-cell reconstitution after alpha-beta-depleted transplantation in children. Unique molecular identifiers were used to barcode this TCRbeta library. TCRdb analysed the PCR reads with MiXCR anew, one entry per CDR3 protein. The profile shows a few hundred thousand distinct CDR3 sequences, around 20% of them singletons.

The receptor's source is a human donor who donated a stem cell graft to a child with acute myeloid leukemia. V is TRBV20-1 and J is TRBJ2-5; 14 bases map to TRBD2. The sample here was PBMCs from the stem cell graft donor, taken from the stem cell graft. The DNA of the CDR3 is TGCAGTGCGGGACTAGCGGGAGTGGCAGAGACCCAGTACTTC. It is translated as CSAGLAGVAETQYF.